This T cell receptor beta chain comes out of a study of T cells in women clearing cervical HPV infection. In the study overall: No precancer developed; the control's incident HPV16 infection cleared within 12 months. Blood came at first lesion visit for cases, post-clearance for controls.

Study-wide results and limits: Cases carried less TRBV6-7 than controls: about 0.1% versus 0.15%.

Profiled with immunoSEQ multiplex PCR; TCRdb holds only in-frame clones, not every one. This sample's table reports approximately 22,000 clones. The CDR3 runs to 15 residues. Germline lookup yields CDR1 LNHDA and CDR2 SQIVND (reference sequence). Regarding this clone: No antigen is known for it. The read comes to an end 3 residues before the CDR3 does, leaving the germline J gene to fill in the end.

The origin of this receptor is a woman between 18 and 75 years old with a cervical HPV16 infection that either progressed to CIN3+ or cleared (not recorded which). The sequencing sample was made of blood buffy coat. The chain links TRBV19 to TRBJ2-2; 11 bases fit TRBD2. The sequenced part of the CDR3 DNA is TGTGCCAGTAGTCCCGAACTAGCGGGGGCCCACGAG. It yields the protein CASSPELAGAHE. The whole CDR3 protein reads CASSPELAGAHELFF.